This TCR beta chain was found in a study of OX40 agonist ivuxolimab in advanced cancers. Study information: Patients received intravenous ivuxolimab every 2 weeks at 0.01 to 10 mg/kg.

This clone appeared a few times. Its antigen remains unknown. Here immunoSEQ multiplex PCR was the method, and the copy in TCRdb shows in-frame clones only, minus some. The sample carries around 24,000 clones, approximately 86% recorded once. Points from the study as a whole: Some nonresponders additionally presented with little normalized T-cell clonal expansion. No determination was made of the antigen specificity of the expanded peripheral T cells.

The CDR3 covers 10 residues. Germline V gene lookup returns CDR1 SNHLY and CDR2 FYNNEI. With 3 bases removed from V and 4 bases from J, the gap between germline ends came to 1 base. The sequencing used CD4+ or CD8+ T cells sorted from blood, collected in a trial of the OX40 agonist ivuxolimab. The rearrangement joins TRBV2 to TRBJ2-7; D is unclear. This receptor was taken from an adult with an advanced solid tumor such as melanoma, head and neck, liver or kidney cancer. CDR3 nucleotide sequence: TGTGCCAGCAGTGATTACGAGCAGTACTTC. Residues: CASSDYEQYF.